One and the same sample provided the 26 T cell receptor beta chains below, sequenced in a study of low-dose radiotherapy and immunotherapy resistance in tumors. TRAV- and TRBV-specific primers primed first-strand cDNA, covering alpha and beta chains. Both a constant-region primer and a V-primer adapter served to amplify TCRs across approximately 19 PCR cycles. Each CDR3 protein is one row after TCRdb ran MiXCR on the reads. The sample shows over 7,000 distinct CDR3 sequences, roughly 57% of them seen only once. Source of these receptors: a human donor with advanced metastatic prostate, ovarian, gallbladder or colorectal cancer (not recorded which). This table probably holds off-target reads from a library built for another chain.

This clonotype was seen only a few times. The chain has TRBV14 and TRBJ2-1; D call uncertain. With 0 bases removed from V and 9 bases from J, the gap between germline ends came to 9 bases. The CDR3 is 13 residues long. CDR1 and CDR2 from the germline V gene are SGHDN and FVKESK. CDR3 bases: TGTGCCAGCAGCCAAGAAAGAGAACGTGAGCAGTTCTTC. It encodes CASSQEREREQFF.

The J gene is TRBJ2-7, the V gene TRBV28, with D tentatively TRBD1 or TRBD2 (6 bases each). This CDR3 has 15 amino acids. The germline V gene encodes CDR1 MDHEN and CDR2 SYDVKM. V shed 4 bases and J shed 0 bases, with 13 bases lying between them. The CDR3 nucleotides read TGTGCCAGCAGTTGGACGGGGGCTAGCTCCTACGAGCAGTACTTC. Protein: CASSWTGASSYEQYF.

The genes are TRBV7-9 and TRBJ1-5, with D possibly being TRBD1 (5 bases). The germline gives CDR1 SEHNR, CDR2 FQNEAQ (reference sequence). V gave up 5 bases and J gave up 4 bases, with 21 bases separating them. This CDR3 comprises 17 residues. This CDR3 is CASSPGSGADLNQPQHF. CDR3 sequence (DNA): TGTGCCAGCAGCCCAGGGTCTGGGGCCGACCTTAATCAGCCCCAGCATTTT.

This chain uses TRBV24-1 with TRBJ2-4; a weak D match, TRBD1 (5 bases). The CDR3 loop spans 15 amino acids. Germline CDR1 and CDR2: KGHDR and SFDVKD. V gave up 2 bases and J gave up 0 bases, with 7 bases separating them. The CDR3 DNA follows: TGTGCCACCAGTGATTCAGGGCTAGCCAAAAACATTCAGTACTTC. Its protein is CATSDSGLAKNIQYF.

The rearrangement uses TRBV6-5 and TRBJ1-3, with 8 nucleotides matching TRBD1. This CDR3 is built from 14 residues. CDR1 MNHEY and CDR2 SVGAGI come from the germline V gene. V was clipped by 7 bases and J by 3 bases; unmatched bases: 5. CDR3 sequence reads: CASKTTGGGNTIYF. Here the CDR3 DNA reads TGTGCCAGCAAGACCACAGGGGGTGGAAACACCATATATTTT.

The chain uses TRBV6-2 or TRBV6-3 and TRBJ2-5, with a possible D match to TRBD2 (6 bases). The CDR3 has 15 residues. Germline V gene sequence: CDR1 MNHEY, CDR2 SVGEGT. V gave up 4 bases and J gave up 7 bases, with 19 bases separating them. CDR3 DNA sequence: TGTGCCAGCAGTTGGGACCGCGGGGTGAGGGGGACCCAGTACTTC. It is translated as CASSWDRGVRGTQYF.

The chain uses TRBV4-2 and TRBJ2-7, with TRBD2 matching 7 bases. This CDR3 comprises 16 residues. Germline lookup yields CDR1 LGHNA and CDR2 YNFKEQ. V gave up 0 bases and J gave up 0 bases; unmatched junction bases: 5. For the CDR3, the DNA is TGTGCCAGCAGCCAAGAAGAAGGCGGGAGCTCCTACGAGCAGTACTTC. Its translation is CASSQEEGGSSYEQYF.

The V gene is TRBV11-2, the J gene TRBJ2-1; D is unclear. Trimming pared 2 bases from V and 0 bases from J, leaving 17 bases between. From germline, CDR1 is SGHAT and CDR2 FQNNGV. The CDR3 has 18 amino acids. In DNA form, the CDR3 reads TGTGCCAGCAGCTTATCCGTGGCCTCAAGACGCTCCTACAATGAGCAGTTCTTC. Translated: CASSLSVASRRSYNEQFF. Supplemented by reference TRBV11-2 and TRBJ2-1, the full variable domain reads EAGVAQSPRYKIIEKRQSVAFWCNPISGHATLYWYQQILGQGPKLLIQFQNNGVVDDSQLPKDRFSAERLKGVDSTLKIQPAKLEDSAVYLCASSLSVASRRSYNEQFFGPGTRLTVL.

The CDR3 DNA is TGCGCCAGCAGCCAAGATGGGATGACTAGCGGGAGGCCAGATACGCAGTATTTT. This sequence encodes CASSQDGMTSGRPDTQYF. The rearrangement uses TRBV4-3 and TRBJ2-3; TRBD2 matches 13 bases. J gave up 4 bases and V 0 bases, and 7 bases lay outside the gene matches. Germline assignment: CDR1 LGHNA and CDR2 YSLEER. The CDR3 is 18 amino acids.

The J gene is TRBJ2-3, the V gene TRBV28; perhaps TRBD2 as D (6 bases). V was trimmed by 4 bases and J by 1 base, leaving 27 bases between them. The CDR3 extends over 20 amino acids. Germline V lookup: CDR1 MDHEN, CDR2 SYDVKM. In DNA, the CDR3 is TGTGCCAGCAGTTACCCCCGGCTCCTAGCGCTGGTTGGAGGCACAGATACGCAGTATTTT. Its translation: CASSYPRLLALVGGTDTQYF.

This chain uses TRBV5-1 with TRBJ2-1; D gene ambiguous. Trimming pared 2 bases from V and 4 bases from J, leaving 4 bases between. The CDR3 is 12 amino acids. Germline assignment: CDR1 SGHRS and CDR2 YFSETQ. For the CDR3, the DNA is TGCGCCAGCAGCTTTGGGTACAATGAGCAGTTCTTC. Its translation: CASSFGYNEQFF.

This sequence joins TRBV7-2 and TRBJ2-3; 7 bases match TRBD2. Trimming removed 5 bases from V and 2 bases from J; junction bases left unmatched: 4. This CDR3 has 14 residues. CDR1 is SGHTA, CDR2 FQGNSA, per germline. Here the CDR3 reads CASSGGGLTDTQYF. CDR3 coding DNA: TGTGCCAGCAGCGGGGGGGGTCTCACAGATACGCAGTATTTT. The variable domain in full, with the rest retrieved from reference TRBV7-2 and TRBJ2-3, is GAGVSQSPSNKVTEKGKDVELRCDPISGHTALYWYRQSLGQGLEFLIYFQGNSAPDKSGLPSDRFSAERTGGSVSTLTIQRTQQEDSAVYLCASSGGGLTDTQYFGPGTRLTVL.

The chain is built from TRBV5-1 and TRBJ1-1, with D perhaps matching TRBD1 (6 bases). Trimming took off 3 bases at V and 1 base at J, with 10 bases between the two ends. This CDR3 is built from 14 residues. The germline V gene has CDR1 SGHRS and CDR2 YFSETQ. The CDR3 DNA sequence: TGCGCCAGCAGCTCCGGACAGTCGAACACTGAAGCTTTCTTT. Its translation: CASSSGQSNTEAFF.

The genes are TRBV2 and TRBJ2-2; 7 bases line up with TRBD1. V shed 5 bases, J shed 4 bases, and the junction held 10 bases outside the gene matches. Germline-derived CDR1 and CDR2 are SNHLY and FYNNEI. The CDR3 runs 16 residues. The CDR3 region has the DNA TGTGCCAGCAGTTTTTCCCCGGGACAGCCCACCGGGGAGCTGTTTTTT. Translating it yields CASSFSPGQPTGELFF.

This chain links TRBV19 with TRBJ1-1; D is possibly TRBD1 (6 bases). In germline, CDR1 is LNHDA, CDR2 SQIVND (reference sequence). The length of the CDR3 is 14 residues. The V gene lost 6 bases and the J gene lost 2 bases, with 13 bases spanning the gap. CDR3 in DNA: TGTGCCAGTAGCAGCGGACAGCATAACACTGAAGCTTTCTTT. Translation gives CASSSGQHNTEAFF.

The chain has TRBV20-1 and TRBJ2-5; no definite D call. Germline V gene lookup returns CDR1 DFQATT and CDR2 SNEGSKA (reference sequence). The V end was cut by 0 bases, the J end by 7 bases, with 6 bases between. This CDR3 is built from 11 residues. The CDR3 nucleotides are TGCAGTGCTAGAGATAAGGGGACCCAGTACTTC. Its translation: CSARDKGTQYF.

The J gene is TRBJ2-5, the V gene TRBV28; 11 bases agree with TRBD2. The CDR3 contains 15 residues. Looked up from germline, CDR1 is MDHEN and CDR2 is SYDVKM. The junction had 9 bases not matched to a gene; V was cut back by 11 bases and J by 1 base. The CDR3, as DNA: TGTGCCGGATCTCTAGCGGGAGGTAGCCAAGAGACCCAGTACTTC. Its protein product is CAGSLAGGSQETQYF.

The rearrangement links TRBV28 to TRBJ1-1; D remains ambiguous. Germline V gene data show CDR1 as MDHEN and CDR2 as SYDVKM. CDR3 size: 15 residues. Trimming removed 7 bases from V and 5 bases from J, with 20 bases in between. CDR3 coding DNA: TGTGCCAGCACCCCCGGCAAGGGCGTTGGGACTGAAGCTTTCTTT. It translates to CASTPGKGVGTEAFF. The full variable domain, rest sourced from reference TRBV28 and TRBJ1-1, is DVKVTQSSRYLVKRTGEKVFLECVQDMDHENMFWYRQDPGLGLRLIYFSYDVKMKEKGDIPEGYSVSREKKERFSLILESASTNQTSMYLCASTPGKGVGTEAFFGQGTRLTVV.

The J gene is TRBJ2-1, the V gene TRBV3-1; no reliable D call. The V gene lost 0 bases and the J gene lost 9 bases, with 6 bases spanning the gap. The CDR3 sequence is 12 residues long. Per the germline V gene, CDR1 is LGHDT and CDR2 is YNNKEL (reference sequence). The CDR3 here is CASSQDLREQFF. The CDR3 bases are TGTGCCAGCAGCCAAGATTTACGTGAGCAGTTCTTC.

This chain links TRBV4-3 with TRBJ2-7, with 11 bases aligning to TRBD2. J lost 5 bases, V lost 0 bases, and 3 bases had no gene match. Per germline, CDR1 LGHNA and CDR2 YSLEER. This CDR3 has 15 amino acids. CDR3: CASSQESSGRNEQYF. DNA of the CDR3: TGCGCCAGCAGCCAAGAGTCTAGCGGGAGGAACGAGCAGTACTTC.

This rearrangement joins TRBV18 to TRBJ2-5, with TRBD1 as a possible D gene (6 bases). The CDR3 runs to 15 residues. Germline V gives CDR1 KGHSH, CDR2 LQKENI. V was clipped by 4 bases and J by 0 bases, with 12 bases between them. The CDR3 bases are TGTGCCAGCTCACGGACAGAGTACTACCAAGAGACCCAGTACTTC. This codes for CASSRTEYYQETQYF.

This chain links TRBV2 with TRBJ2-5; D perhaps matches TRBD1 (5 bases). Trimming shortened V by 8 bases and J by 4 bases, and 20 bases separated the two germline ends. Germline CDR1 and CDR2: SNHLY and FYNNEI. This CDR3 has 15 residues. CDR3 in DNA: TGTGCCAGCGCTAGGGAAGGAACAGGAGTAGAGACCCAGTACTTC. Translated: CASAREGTGVETQYF. Combining the CDR3 with reference TRBV2 and TRBJ2-5 gives the whole variable domain EPEVTQTPSHQVTQMGQEVILRCVPISNHLYFYWYRQILGQKVEFLVSFYNNEISEKSEIFDDQFSVERPDGSNFTLKIRSTKLEDSAMYFCASAREGTGVETQYFGPGTRLLVL.

This clonotype was observed a few times. The V gene is TRBV5-8, the J gene TRBJ1-5; no reliable D call. V was pared by 7 bases and J by 0 bases, with 11 bases between. This CDR3 is 14 amino acids long. In germline, CDR1 is SGHTS, CDR2 YDEGEE. The chain's CDR3 is CASAPGYSNQPQHF. The CDR3 DNA sequence: TGTGCCAGCGCTCCAGGATATAGCAATCAGCCCCAGCATTTT.

This chain connects TRBV7-2 to TRBJ2-5, with 8 bases lining up with TRBD2. Germline V gives CDR1 SGHTA, CDR2 FQGNSA. V lost 2 bases to trimming and J lost 5 bases; unmatched junction nucleotides: 7. The CDR3 length is 15 residues. CDR3 in DNA: TGTGCCAGCAGCTTATCCACGGGGGGGCATGAGACCCAGTACTTC. Amino acid sequence: CASSLSTGGHETQYF.

This clonotype was observed a handful of times. J is TRBJ2-1 and V is TRBV7-2, with 7 bases lining up with TRBD1. V gave up 6 bases and J gave up 3 bases; unmatched junction bases: 11. This CDR3 has 16 amino acids. CDR1 is SGHTA and CDR2 is FQGNSA in the germline V gene. The CDR3: CASRPGGQNVYNEQFF. The CDR3 nucleotides are TGTGCCAGCAGGCCAGGGGGACAAAACGTCTACAATGAGCAGTTCTTC.

CDR3 sequence reads: CASTQKAEPGGEQYF. Here the CDR3 DNA reads TGTGCCAGCACCCAGAAAGCCGAGCCGGGTGGGGAGCAGTACTTC. This chain links TRBV7-2 with TRBJ2-7; D not certain. With 7 bases removed from V and 7 bases from J, the gap between germline ends came to 23 bases. CDR3 size: 15 residues. Germline V gives CDR1 SGHTA, CDR2 FQGNSA.